Listed below are T cell receptor beta chains from one sample, sequenced in a study of beta chain features in type 1 diabetes. The table came from immunoSEQ multiplex PCR; TCRdb's copy has only in-frame clones and leaves some out. The data contain over 700,000 clones, roughly a sixth of them singletons. Sequenced sample: naive CD4+ T cells from blood. Receptors were obtained from a young woman in good health. CDR3s include the opening cysteine and the closing phenylalanine or tryptophan. D genes are given only for firm matches. Size values are once, few and many counts, or a class for expanded clones, and some rows have none.

DNA: TGTGCCAGCAGTTACTCCGGGAGCTCCTACGAGCAGTACTTC
CDR3: CASSYSGSSYEQYF
D: -
J: TRBJ2-7
size: -
V: TRBV6-5

DNA: TGTGCCAGCTCACCACCCTCCGGACAGGGCAACGAGCAGTACTTC
CDR3: CASSPPSGQGNEQYF
D: TRBD1
J: TRBJ2-7
size: -
V: TRBV18

DNA: TGTGCCAGCAGCCTGGGACTAGCGGGATTCACAGATACGCAGTATTTT
CDR3: CASSLGLAGFTDTQYF
D: TRBD2
J: TRBJ2-3
size: -
V: TRBV28

DNA: TGCAGCGACACAGGGGGCTATTATGGCTACACCTTC
CDR3: CSDTGGYYGYTF
D: TRBD1
J: TRBJ1-2
size: few
V: TRBV29-1

DNA: TGTGCCAGCAGCTTAGGGACTAGCGGGCAAGAGACCCAGTACTTC
CDR3: CASSLGTSGQETQYF
D: TRBD2
J: TRBJ2-5
size: -
V: TRBV11-3

DNA: TGTGCCAGCAGCCCTCGGAGCTCTGGGGCCAACGTCCTGACTTTC
CDR3: CASSPRSSGANVLTF
D: -
J: TRBJ2-6
size: -
V: TRBV9

DNA: TGTGCCAGCAGTGTAGGAGGAAAGGGTTTCGAGACCCAGTACTTC
CDR3: CASSVGGKGFETQYF
D: -
J: TRBJ2-5
size: -
V: TRBV27

DNA: TGTGCCAGCAGCGTAGCGGGGGGGGGACTAGCATTGTACGGTGAGCAGTTCTTC
CDR3: CASSVAGGGLALYGEQFF
D: TRBD2
J: TRBJ2-1
size: few
V: TRBV9

DNA: TGTGCCACCAGCAGTGACAGGGGGCGGCCGACTGGGGCCAACGTCCTGACTTTC
CDR3: CATSSDRGRPTGANVLTF
D: TRBD1
J: TRBJ2-6
size: -
V: TRBV15

DNA: TGTGCCAGCAGCTTAGGACGGGAGTTCAGGTCCTACGAGCAGTACTTC
CDR3: CASSLGREFRSYEQYF
D: -
J: TRBJ2-7
size: few
V: TRBV11-1

DNA: TGTGCCAGCAGTTCCCTTACCCTCCTCACAGGGATTTCGGATGAAAAACTGTTTTTT
CDR3: CASSSLTLLTGISDEKLFF
D: -
J: TRBJ1-4
size: -
V: TRBV28

DNA: TGTGCCAGCAGCCCTACTAGCGGGATCCCCTACAATGAGCAGTTCTTC
CDR3: CASSPTSGIPYNEQFF
D: TRBD2
J: TRBJ2-1
size: -
V: TRBV7-3

DNA: TGTGCCAGCAGCCTATCGACAGGGTCCTTACGCTACACCTTC
CDR3: CASSLSTGSLRYTF
D: TRBD1
J: TRBJ1-2
size: -
V: TRBV7-2

DNA: TGTGCCAGCAGCCCGGCGGGCAGGCAGAACTATGGCTACACCTTC
CDR3: CASSPAGRQNYGYTF
D: -
J: TRBJ1-2
size: -
V: TRBV11-2

DNA: TGTGCCAGCAGCTCCGAGAGGGGTGCTCAGTACTTC
CDR3: CASSSERGAQYF
D: -
J: TRBJ2-7
size: few
V: TRBV5-4

DNA: TGCGCCAGCAGCCAAGACATGGGGGACGAAGCTTTCTTT
CDR3: CASSQDMGDEAFF
D: -
J: TRBJ1-1
size: few
V: TRBV4-3

DNA: TGTGCCAGCAGCCCGACACTAGCGGCTTCACCAAATGAGCAGTTCTTC
CDR3: CASSPTLAASPNEQFF
D: TRBD2
J: TRBJ2-1
size: -
V: TRBV11-1

DNA: TGCGCCAGCAGCTTGGCCGCAGGGTCCCCTTACGAGCAGTACTTC
CDR3: CASSLAAGSPYEQYF
D: -
J: TRBJ2-7
size: few
V: TRBV5-1

DNA: TGTGCCAGCAGTTTATCAGGGGATGGGGCCAACGTCCTGACTTTC
CDR3: CASSLSGDGANVLTF
D: -
J: TRBJ2-6
size: -
V: TRBV28

DNA: TGTGCCAGCAAGGGAAGCTCCTACGAGCAGTACTTC
CDR3: CASKGSSYEQYF
D: -
J: TRBJ2-7
size: -
V: TRBV28

DNA: TGTGCCAGTAGTAACCGACATCCTCGGACCTCTGGGGCCAACGTCCTGACTTTC
CDR3: CASSNRHPRTSGANVLTF
D: -
J: TRBJ2-6
size: -
V: TRBV19

DNA: TGTGCCAGCAGTCCACTCCGGGACACCGGCGAGCAGTACTTC
CDR3: CASSPLRDTGEQYF
D: -
J: TRBJ2-7
size: -
V: TRBV28

DNA: TGTGCCAAAAAATGGCGGCGGGTCGCGGGGGGACAGTGTGGTTTTCGAGGCTACACCTTC
CDR3: CAKKWRRVAGGQCGFRGYTF
D: TRBD1
J: TRBJ1-2
size: -
V: TRBV27

DNA: TGTGCCAGTGGGACAGGCCGGAGAGAGACCCAGTACTTC
CDR3: CASGTGRRETQYF
D: TRBD1
J: TRBJ2-5
size: -
V: TRBV28

DNA: TGTGCCAGCATTAACTCCGGCATATATGGCTACACCTTC
CDR3: CASINSGIYGYTF
D: -
J: TRBJ1-2
size: few
V: TRBV7-9

DNA: TGCGCCAGCAGCCAAGACGGTTCGGGACTTTCGCTTGAGCAGTTCTTC
CDR3: CASSQDGSGLSLEQFF
D: -
J: TRBJ2-1
size: few
V: TRBV4-3

DNA: TGTGCCAGCAGTAATAGCGGGAGGATAGTTTACGAGCAGTACTTC
CDR3: CASSNSGRIVYEQYF
D: TRBD2
J: TRBJ2-7
size: few
V: TRBV28

DNA: TGTGCCAGCAGTAATTGGGATACCTACACAGATACGCAGTATTTT
CDR3: CASSNWDTYTDTQYF
D: -
J: TRBJ2-3
size: -
V: TRBV2

DNA: TGTGCCAGCAGTGAAACCGCCTTCTATGGCTACACCTTC
CDR3: CASSETAFYGYTF
D: -
J: TRBJ1-2
size: few
V: TRBV6-1

DNA: TGTGCCAGCAGCCTGAGAAGGACTAGTTCCTCCAATGAGCAGTTCTTC
CDR3: CASSLRRTSSSNEQFF
D: TRBD2
J: TRBJ2-1
size: -
V: TRBV28

DNA: TGCGCCAGCACGCGCGAGGGCGCGGGCACTGAAGCTTTCTTT
CDR3: CASTREGAGTEAFF
D: -
J: TRBJ1-1
size: few
V: TRBV5-1

DNA: TGTGCCAGCAGCCCCACAGGGGGCGAGCAGTACTTC
CDR3: CASSPTGGEQYF
D: TRBD1
J: TRBJ2-7
size: -
V: TRBV7-2

DNA: TGCGCCAGCAGGACTTCGGGACTAGCGGGAGGGCCTCAATGGAATGAGCAGTTCTTC
CDR3: CASRTSGLAGGPQWNEQFF
D: TRBD2
J: TRBJ2-1
size: few
V: TRBV10-2

DNA: TGTGCCAGCCCGGAAAGGACGGGGAACACTGAAGCTTTCTTT
CDR3: CASPERTGNTEAFF
D: -
J: TRBJ1-1
size: -
V: TRBV6-1

DNA: TGTGCCAGCAGCTTGGGGACAGTAGAGACCCAGTACTTC
CDR3: CASSLGTVETQYF
D: -
J: TRBJ2-5
size: few
V: TRBV5-5

DNA: TGTGCCACCAGCACACGGCGATTGACTAGCGGGAAGGGCGAGCAGTACTTC
CDR3: CATSTRRLTSGKGEQYF
D: TRBD2
J: TRBJ2-7
size: few
V: TRBV15

DNA: TGTGCCAGCAGCCTACTAAGGACAGGGATCTACAATGAGCAGTTCTTC
CDR3: CASSLLRTGIYNEQFF
D: TRBD1
J: TRBJ2-1
size: -
V: TRBV4-2

DNA: TGTGCCAGCAGCGTCCAGGGGGGGAACTATGGCTACACCTTC
CDR3: CASSVQGGNYGYTF
D: TRBD1
J: TRBJ1-2
size: -
V: TRBV9

DNA: TGTGCCAGCAGTTCGAGACTGACACCAGTGGATGAGCAGTTCTTC
CDR3: CASSSRLTPVDEQFF
D: -
J: TRBJ2-1
size: -
V: TRBV7-3

DNA: TGTGCCAGCAGCTTATTTACGGGGGCTATAGCTGAAGCTTTCTTT
CDR3: CASSLFTGAIAEAFF
D: -
J: TRBJ1-1
size: -
V: TRBV7-2

DNA: TGTGCCAGCAGCTTAGGTCGCGGGAGGGGGGCTGATACGCAGTATTTT
CDR3: CASSLGRGRGADTQYF
D: TRBD2
J: TRBJ2-3
size: few
V: TRBV7-2

DNA: TGTGCCAGCAGTACCTCCGGAGATCAGCCCCAGCATTTT
CDR3: CASSTSGDQPQHF
D: -
J: TRBJ1-5
size: few
V: TRBV27

DNA: TGTGCCAGCAGTGACAGGGGGAACTCCTACGAGCAGTACTTC
CDR3: CASSDRGNSYEQYF
D: TRBD1
J: TRBJ2-7
size: few
V: TRBV2

DNA: TGTGCCAGCAGTTTGACATCCGGGACAGGGAGGAGCCAGCATTTT
CDR3: CASSLTSGTGRSQHF
D: TRBD1
J: TRBJ1-5
size: -
V: TRBV28

DNA: TGCGCCAGCAGCGGACAGGCCTCCTATGGCTACACCTTC
CDR3: CASSGQASYGYTF
D: TRBD1
J: TRBJ1-2
size: few
V: TRBV5-1

DNA: TGTGCCAGCAGTGAGTACGGACTAGCGGGAATAAAGACCCAGTACTTC
CDR3: CASSEYGLAGIKTQYF
D: TRBD2
J: TRBJ2-5
size: few
V: TRBV2

DNA: TGTGCCAGCAGCTCGCGACTAGCGGGATACAATGAGCAGTTCTTC
CDR3: CASSSRLAGYNEQFF
D: TRBD2
J: TRBJ2-1
size: few
V: TRBV7-6

DNA: TGTGCCAGCAGCTTGGAGCCGACGGAGAGGACTTTCTTT
CDR3: CASSLEPTERTFF
D: -
J: TRBJ1-1
size: -
V: TRBV5-4

DNA: TGTGCCACGACGGAACCTCTAGCACACCGAGGCACAGATACGCAGTATTTT
CDR3: CATTEPLAHRGTDTQYF
D: -
J: TRBJ2-3
size: -
V: TRBV28

DNA: TGTGCCAGTAGTTCTTACAATGAGCAGTTCTTC
CDR3: CASSSYNEQFF
D: -
J: TRBJ2-1
size: many
V: TRBV19

DNA: TGTGCCAGCAGCCCCAGGGGTAGCCCCGGAGAACTGTTTTTT
CDR3: CASSPRGSPGELFF
D: -
J: TRBJ1-4
size: few
V: TRBV27

DNA: TGTGCCAGTAGTATAGTTGGACTAGCGGGAACGGATACGCAGTATTTT
CDR3: CASSIVGLAGTDTQYF
D: TRBD2
J: TRBJ2-3
size: -
V: TRBV19

DNA: TGTGCCAGCAGCTTAGGACTCGGGACTATCGAAACGAATGAGCAGTTCTTC
CDR3: CASSLGLGTIETNEQFF
D: TRBD2
J: TRBJ2-1
size: -
V: TRBV11-3